This entry concerns a single TCR beta chain. Trimming removed 2 bases at V and 7 bases at J, with 9 bases between. CDR3 length: 13 amino acids. CDR1 and CDR2 (germline): GTSNPN, SVGIG (reference sequence). The assay was immunoSEQ multiplex PCR, and TCRdb's table has in-frame clones only and misses some. There are fewer than 6,000 clones in the sample; about 80% occur only once, and about 30% lies in the top ten. This record comes from a study of T cell clonotyping in hematopoietic cell transplantation. This TCR was recovered from a male patient aged 45-59 years who had an allogeneic stem cell transplant from an unrelated donor, so the T cells may come from the graft donor. Some clones in this sample may be carry-over from other donors' samples. The chain has TRBV30 and TRBJ1-6; the D is unclear. The specimen comprised PBMCs, sampled 100 days after allogeneic stem cell transplant. The CDR3 DNA follows: TGTGCCTGGAGTACTACCCCCAATTCACCCCTCCACTTT. Translation: CAWSTTPNSPLHF.